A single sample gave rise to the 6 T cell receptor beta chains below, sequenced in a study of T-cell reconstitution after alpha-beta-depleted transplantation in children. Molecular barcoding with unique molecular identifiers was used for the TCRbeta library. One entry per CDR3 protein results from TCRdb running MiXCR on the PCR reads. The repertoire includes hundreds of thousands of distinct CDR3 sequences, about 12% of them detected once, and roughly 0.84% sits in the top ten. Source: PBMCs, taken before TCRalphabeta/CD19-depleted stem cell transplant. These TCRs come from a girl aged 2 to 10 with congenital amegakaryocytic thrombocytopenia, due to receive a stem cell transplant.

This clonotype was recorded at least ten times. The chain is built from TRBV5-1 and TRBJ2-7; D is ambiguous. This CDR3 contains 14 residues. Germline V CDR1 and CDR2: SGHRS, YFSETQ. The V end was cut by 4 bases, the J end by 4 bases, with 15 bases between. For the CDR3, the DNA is TGCGCCAGCAGCCAGGACCCGAGAGCTTACGAGCAGTACTTC. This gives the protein CASSQDPRAYEQYF.

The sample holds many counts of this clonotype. The CDR3: CASSWGQGYEQYF. For the CDR3, the DNA is TGCGCCAGCAGCTGGGGACAGGGCTACGAGCAGTACTTC. The chain recombines TRBV5-1 with TRBJ2-7; 9 bases map to TRBD1. This CDR3 contains 13 residues. Germline V lookup: CDR1 SGHRS, CDR2 YFSETQ. The trim removed 3 bases at V and 3 bases at J, leaving 1 base unmatched.

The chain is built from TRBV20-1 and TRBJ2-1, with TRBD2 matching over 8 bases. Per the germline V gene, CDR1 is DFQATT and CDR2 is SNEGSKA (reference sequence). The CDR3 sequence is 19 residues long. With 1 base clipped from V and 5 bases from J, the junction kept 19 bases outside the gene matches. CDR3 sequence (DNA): TGCAGTGCTAGAGGGAGATCAAATTTAGCGGGATGTCCGAACAATGAGCAGTTCTTC. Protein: CSARGRSNLAGCPNNEQFF.

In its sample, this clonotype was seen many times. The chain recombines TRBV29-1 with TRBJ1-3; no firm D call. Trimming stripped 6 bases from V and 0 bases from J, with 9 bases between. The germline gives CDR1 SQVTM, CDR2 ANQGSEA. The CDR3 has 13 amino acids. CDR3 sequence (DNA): TGCAGCGTGGCAGAATCCTCTGGAAACACCATATATTTT. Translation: CSVAESSGNTIYF.

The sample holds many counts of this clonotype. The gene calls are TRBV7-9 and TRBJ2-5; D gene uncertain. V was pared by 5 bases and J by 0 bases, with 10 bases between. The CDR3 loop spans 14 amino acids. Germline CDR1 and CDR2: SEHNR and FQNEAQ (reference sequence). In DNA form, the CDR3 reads TGTGCCAGCAGCCTTATTGGGGACCAAGAGACCCAGTACTTC. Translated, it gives CASSLIGDQETQYF.

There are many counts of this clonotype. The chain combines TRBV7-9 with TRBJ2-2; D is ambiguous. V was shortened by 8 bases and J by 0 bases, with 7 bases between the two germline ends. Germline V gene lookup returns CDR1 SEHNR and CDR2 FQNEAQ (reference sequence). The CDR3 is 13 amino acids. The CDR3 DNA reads TGTGCCAGCCGGATATCGAACACCGGGGAGCTGTTTTTT. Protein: CASRISNTGELFF. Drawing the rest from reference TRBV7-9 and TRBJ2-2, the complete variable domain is DTGVSQNPRHKITKRGQNVTFRCDPISEHNRLYWYRQTLGQGPEFLTYFQNEAQLEKSRLLSDRFSAERPKGSFSTLEIQRTEQGDSAMYLCASRISNTGELFFGEGSRLTVL.